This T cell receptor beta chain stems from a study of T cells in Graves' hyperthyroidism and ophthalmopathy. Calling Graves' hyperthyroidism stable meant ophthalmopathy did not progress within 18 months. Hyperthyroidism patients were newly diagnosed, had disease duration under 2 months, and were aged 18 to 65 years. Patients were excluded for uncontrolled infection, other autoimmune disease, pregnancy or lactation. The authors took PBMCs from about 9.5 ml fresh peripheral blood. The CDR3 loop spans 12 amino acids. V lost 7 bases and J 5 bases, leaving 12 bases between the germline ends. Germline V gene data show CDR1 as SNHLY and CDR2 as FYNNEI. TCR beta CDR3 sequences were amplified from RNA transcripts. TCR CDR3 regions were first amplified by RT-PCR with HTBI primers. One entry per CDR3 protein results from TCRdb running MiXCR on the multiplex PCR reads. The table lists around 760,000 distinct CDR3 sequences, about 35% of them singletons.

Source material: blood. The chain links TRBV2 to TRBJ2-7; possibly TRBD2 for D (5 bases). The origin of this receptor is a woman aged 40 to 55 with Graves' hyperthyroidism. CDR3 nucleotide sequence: TGTGCCAGCAAATTGGTGAGGGACGAGCAGTACTTC. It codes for CASKLVRDEQYF.